This T cell receptor (beta chain) appears in the sequencing data of a study of glioma-infiltrating T cells after dendritic cell vaccination (dated by TCRdb to 2016 to 2017). For context, the study as a whole: The cohort comprised roughly 15 glioblastoma patients from Phase I and II dendritic cell vaccination trials, 9 newly diagnosed and 6 with recurrent disease. Patients received autologous tumor lysate-pulsed dendritic cell vaccination between the early 2000s and the early 2010s. To make the vaccine, monocyte-derived dendritic cells were cultured for approximately 7 days with IL-4 and GM-CSF and then pulsed overnight with autologous tumor lysate. Patients received three intradermal dendritic cell vaccine injections at biweekly intervals in the arm below the axilla. Deep sequencing of TCR beta CDR3 regions was used to quantify tumor-infiltrating lymphocyte content and compare tumor and blood repertoires in dendritic cell-vaccinated glioblastoma patients. Survival after dendritic cell vaccination was correlated with TCR sequencing metrics, such as TIL content and the overlap between tumor and blood repertoires.

This specimen's time point label, per the study, means: after dendritic cell vaccination, including at tumor progression/relapse. To be selected, patients needed enough residual fresh-frozen tumor tissue and more than two years of available survival data. Although molecular status otherwise differed among the glioblastoma patients, no patient had an isocitrate dehydrogenase mutation. PBMC were collected before vaccination, two weeks after the third vaccination, and at tumor progression if progression occurred. The Qiagen DNeasy Blood extraction Kit was used to extract genomic DNA. Study-wide findings and limitations: After dendritic cell vaccination, a higher estimated pretreatment TIL content predicted longer time to progression and overall survival. The response model built on TCR overlap across three groups was characterized as speculative, with prospective validation still needed. TCR clonality showed no direct relationship with survival, which suggests that a diverse polyclonal response may matter. The cohort was small and heterogeneous, only a few patients had full blood and tumor sets, and even fewer had initial-recurrent tumor pairs.

Using the immunoSEQ assay, TCRB CDR3 regions were amplified from 1.5 to 2 micrograms of genomic DNA, or from all available DNA when less than that was on hand. Multiplex PCR used 60 forward primers for TCR V beta segments and 13 reverse primers for J beta segments. To estimate reads per starting template, synthetic control templates were spiked into each sample at limiting dilution. The Illumina HiSeq System generated sequencing reads of 87 bp. The authors' analysis ran thus. To remove PCR and sequencing errors, closely related sequences were merged with a nearest neighbor algorithm. TCR overlap was measured as the percentage of unique tumor TCR beta sequences that were also present in the peripheral blood of the same patient. TCRdb obtained this table from immuneACCESS and retained in-frame rearrangements with V and J assigned. These tables miss some clones; where compared with another copy, unresolved V genes account for less than half of the shortfall, and the remainder is unexplained. That table is the source of V, J and clone size, and D and trimming were worked out from the DNA. This sample gives just under 100,000 clones in total; less than 90% of them show up just once. The leading ten clones occupy 5.4% of the sample.

V has 4 bases trimmed and J has 0 bases trimmed; junction bases matching no gene number 3. From the cysteine through the phenylalanine, the CDR3 covers 15 amino acids. CDR3 DNA is the only sequence kept; it has 45 bases, read in frame from the first base. For CDR1 and CDR2, the germline V gene lists KGHSH and LQKENI. This clone was counted between two and nine times. Its antigen remains undetermined. No base-level quality is on record; no much larger clone is a single base apart. This clonotype was sampled from a human donor with glioblastoma. The V gene is TRBV18 and the J gene is TRBJ1-5; TRBD1 agrees with 7 junctional bases. Sequenced here: blood, sampled after dendritic cell vaccination. The DNA reads TGTGCCAGCTCACTGGGACAGATTAGCAATCAGCCCCAGCATTTT. Its protein product is CASSLGQISNQPQHF.